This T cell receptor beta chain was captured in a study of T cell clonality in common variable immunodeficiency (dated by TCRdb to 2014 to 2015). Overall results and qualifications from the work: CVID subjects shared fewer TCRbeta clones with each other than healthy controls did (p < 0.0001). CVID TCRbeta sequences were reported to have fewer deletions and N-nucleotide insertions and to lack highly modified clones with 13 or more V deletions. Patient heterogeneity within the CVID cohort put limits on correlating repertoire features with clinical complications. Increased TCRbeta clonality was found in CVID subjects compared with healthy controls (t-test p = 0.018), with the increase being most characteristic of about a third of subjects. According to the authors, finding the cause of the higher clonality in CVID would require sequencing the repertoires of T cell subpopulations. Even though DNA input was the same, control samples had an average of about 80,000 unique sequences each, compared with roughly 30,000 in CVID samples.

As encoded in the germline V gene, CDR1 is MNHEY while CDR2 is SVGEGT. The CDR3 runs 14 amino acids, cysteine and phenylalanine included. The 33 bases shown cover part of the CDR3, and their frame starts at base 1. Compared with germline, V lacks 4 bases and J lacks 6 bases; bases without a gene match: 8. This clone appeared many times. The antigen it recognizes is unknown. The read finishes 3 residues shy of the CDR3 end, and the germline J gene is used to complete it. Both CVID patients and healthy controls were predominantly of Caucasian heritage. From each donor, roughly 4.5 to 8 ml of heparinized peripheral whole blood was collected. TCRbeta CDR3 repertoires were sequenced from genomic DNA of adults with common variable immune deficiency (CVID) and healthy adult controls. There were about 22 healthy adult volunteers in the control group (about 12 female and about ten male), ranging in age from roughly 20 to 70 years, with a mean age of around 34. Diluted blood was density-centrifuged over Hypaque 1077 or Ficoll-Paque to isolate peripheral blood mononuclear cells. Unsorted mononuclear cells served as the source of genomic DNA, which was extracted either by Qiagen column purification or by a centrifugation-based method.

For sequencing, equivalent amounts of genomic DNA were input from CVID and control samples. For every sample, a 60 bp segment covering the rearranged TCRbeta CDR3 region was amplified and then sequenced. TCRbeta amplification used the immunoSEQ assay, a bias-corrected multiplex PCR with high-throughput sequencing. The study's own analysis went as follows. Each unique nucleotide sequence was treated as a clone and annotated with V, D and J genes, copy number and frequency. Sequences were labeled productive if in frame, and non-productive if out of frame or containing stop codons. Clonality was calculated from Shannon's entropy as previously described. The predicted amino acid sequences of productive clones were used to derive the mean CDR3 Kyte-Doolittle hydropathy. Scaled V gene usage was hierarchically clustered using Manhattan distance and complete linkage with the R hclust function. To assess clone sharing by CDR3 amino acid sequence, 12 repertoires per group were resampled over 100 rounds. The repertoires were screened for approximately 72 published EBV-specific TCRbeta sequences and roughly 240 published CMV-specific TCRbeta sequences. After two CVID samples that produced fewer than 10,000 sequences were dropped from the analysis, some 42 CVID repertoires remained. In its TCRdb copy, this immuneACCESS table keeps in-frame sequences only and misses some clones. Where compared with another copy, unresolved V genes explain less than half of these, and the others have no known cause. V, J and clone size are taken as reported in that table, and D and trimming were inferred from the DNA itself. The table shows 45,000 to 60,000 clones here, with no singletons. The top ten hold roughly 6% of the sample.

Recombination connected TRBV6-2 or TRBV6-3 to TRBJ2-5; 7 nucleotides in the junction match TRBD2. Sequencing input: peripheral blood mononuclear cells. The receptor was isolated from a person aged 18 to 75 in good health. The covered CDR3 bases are TGTGCCAGCAGTTTTGCCGGGGGGATACAGACC. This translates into CASSFAGGIQT. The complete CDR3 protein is CASSFAGGIQTQYF.